The 19 T cell receptor beta chains reported below all come from one sample, sequenced in a study of blood T cell repertoires in COVID-19. Data came from immunoSEQ multiplex PCR; TCRdb stores just in-frame clones and leaves some out. The sample includes tens of thousands of clones, approximately 85% seen only once; the top ten take 15% to 20%. Sequenced material: peripheral blood. The origin of the receptors is a human donor in a cohort sampled during active COVID-19.

This clone has more than one count but fewer than ten. The chain uses TRBV19 and TRBJ1-2; no definite D call. The CDR3 runs to 12 residues. The germline V gene encodes CDR1 LNHDA and CDR2 SQIVND (reference sequence). V was clipped by 6 bases and J by 6 bases, with 11 bases between them. The CDR3 region is CASSLDSHGYTF. DNA of the CDR3: TGTGCCAGTAGCCTCGACTCCCATGGCTACACCTTC.

The chain employs TRBV7-9 and TRBJ2-2; 11 bases fit TRBD2. The CDR3 is 16 amino acids. Germline V gene data show CDR1 as SEHNR and CDR2 as FQNEAQ (reference sequence). J lost 2 bases, V lost 2 bases, and 1 base had no gene match. Written as DNA, the CDR3 is TGTGCCAGCAGCTTACTAGCGGGAGGAAACACCGGGGAGCTGTTTTTT. Its translation: CASSLLAGGNTGELFF.

The rearrangement uses TRBV2 and TRBJ2-1, with TRBD1 matching 7 bases. The ends lost 3 bases at V and 2 bases at J; junction bases unmatched: 7. Germline loops: CDR1 SNHLY, CDR2 FYNNEI. The CDR3 is 16 residues long. The CDR3 reads CASSETGRNPYNEQFF. The CDR3 region has the DNA TGTGCCAGCAGTGAGACAGGGCGAAACCCCTACAATGAGCAGTTCTTC.

The chain carries TRBV4-2 and TRBJ1-1; no clear D. V was pared by 0 bases and J by 0 bases, with 2 bases between. The CDR3 extends over 13 amino acids. CDR1 and CDR2 (germline): LGHNA, YNFKEQ. The CDR3 protein is CASSQDMNTEAFF. The DNA of the CDR3 is TGTGCCAGCAGCCAAGATATGAACACTGAAGCTTTCTTT.

This clone was seen a handful of times. The chain employs TRBV19 and TRBJ2-5, with 7 bases matching TRBD1. The CDR3 extends over 15 amino acids. V dropped 4 bases and J dropped 5; count of bases not matched to a gene: 10. CDR1 and CDR2 from the germline V gene are LNHDA and SQIVND (reference sequence). CDR3: CASSTGQTARETQYF. The CDR3, as DNA: TGTGCCAGTAGTACGGGACAGACCGCAAGGGAGACCCAGTACTTC.

V usage is TRBV30 and J usage is TRBJ1-4; TRBD1 matches at 7 bases. This CDR3 has 12 amino acids. The germline V gene encodes CDR1 GTSNPN and CDR2 SVGIG (reference sequence). The CDR3 DNA reads TGTGCATCGACAGGGAGGAATGAAAAACTGTTTTTT. Translation: CASTGRNEKLFF.

The V call is TRBV6-5, the J call TRBJ1-5; 8 bases are shared with TRBD1. The CDR3 is 15 residues long. Germline values: CDR1 MNHEY, CDR2 SVGAGI. The V gene end was trimmed by 8 bases and the J gene end by 3 bases; junction bases not matched to a gene: 9. Here the CDR3 reads CASQPQGADNQPQHF. Written as DNA, the CDR3 is TGTGCCAGCCAACCCCAGGGGGCTGACAATCAGCCCCAGCATTTT.

This clone has more than one count but fewer than ten. CDR3 in amino acids: CASSQLRGGAGNTGELFF. The CDR3 DNA follows: TGTGCCAGCAGTCAACTACGGGGAGGGGCTGGTAACACCGGGGAGCTGTTTTTT. V usage is TRBV27 and J usage is TRBJ2-2; TRBD2 aligns across 7 bases. Unmatched junction bases numbered 14, after V lost 5 bases and J lost 2 bases. This CDR3 region has 18 residues. Per germline, CDR1 MNHEY and CDR2 SMNVEV (reference sequence).

This chain links TRBV5-1 with TRBJ2-3, with D possibly being TRBD2 (6 bases). The germline CDR1 and CDR2 sequences are SGHRS and YFSETQ. V gave up 0 bases and J gave up 0 bases, with 11 bases separating them. The CDR3 sequence is 16 residues long. The CDR3 here is CASSLGRAGSTDTQYF. DNA for the CDR3: TGCGCCAGCAGCTTGGGGAGGGCAGGGAGCACAGATACGCAGTATTTT.

CDR3 nucleotides: TGTGCCAGCAGCTACTCAGGGGTGGAAGCTTTCTTT. It is translated as CASSYSGVEAFF. The V and J genes are TRBV7-2 and TRBJ1-1; D perhaps matches TRBD1 (6 bases). Trimming pared 4 bases from V and 8 bases from J, leaving 11 bases between. Germline V CDR1 and CDR2: SGHTA, FQGNSA. CDR3 length equals 12 residues.

V gene TRBV5-1 combines with J gene TRBJ2-1, with TRBD1 matching 11 bases. The V and J ends lost 3 bases and 7 bases, in that order; junction bases with no gene match: 9. CDR1 is SGHRS, CDR2 YFSETQ, per germline. The CDR3 length is 16 residues. The CDR3 sequence is CASSSAGTGGLNEQFF. DNA of the CDR3: TGCGCCAGCAGCTCCGCCGGGACAGGGGGTTTGAATGAGCAGTTCTTC. The full variable domain, in which reference TRBV5-1 and TRBJ2-1 provide the parts outside the CDR3, is KAGVTQTPRYLIKTRGQQVTLSCSPISGHRSVSWYQQTPGQGLQFLFEYFSETQRNKGNFPGRFSGRQFSNSRSEMNVSTLELGDSALYLCASSSAGTGGLNEQFFGPGTRLTVL.

The V and J genes are TRBV7-8 and TRBJ2-3; maybe TRBD2 (6 bases). This CDR3 comprises 16 residues. CDR1 is SGHVS and CDR2 is FQNEAQ in the germline V gene. Trimming took 4 bases from V and 4 from J, leaving 18 bases between them. Here the CDR3 reads CASSSGPGLGADTQYF. The DNA for the CDR3 is TGTGCCAGCAGCTCCGGGCCGGGACTCGGGGCAGATACGCAGTATTTT.

The CDR3 DNA sequence: TGTGCCAGTAGGGAACAGGGGGCAGCTAGGTGGGCCCAGCATTTT. Encoded protein: CASREQGAARWAQHF. The V gene is TRBV19, the J gene TRBJ1-5; TRBD1 matches at 9 bases. This CDR3 spans 15 amino acids. Germline V gives CDR1 LNHDA, CDR2 SQIVND (reference sequence). The trim removed 6 bases at V and 11 bases at J, leaving 14 bases unmatched.

The V and J genes are TRBV12-3 or TRBV12-4 and TRBJ1-5; D not certain. The CDR3 spans 13 residues. Deletions cut 8 bases from V and 6 bases from J, with 14 bases between. CDR3 nucleotides: TGTGCCAGCGGAATAGCGGGATCTCAGCCCCAGCATTTT. This gives the protein CASGIAGSQPQHF.

V is TRBV6-1 and J is TRBJ2-7; 13 bases agree with TRBD2. After removal of 4 bases from V and 3 bases from J, the junction contained 6 bases not matched to a gene. Looked up from germline, CDR1 is MNHNS and CDR2 is SASEGT. The CDR3 extends over 16 amino acids. For the CDR3, the DNA is TGTGCCAGCAGTGTAACTACTAGCGGGAGGGTCTACGAGCAGTACTTC. It encodes CASSVTTSGRVYEQYF.

The chain combines TRBV27 with TRBJ1-6, with 10 bases matching TRBD1. Per germline, CDR1 MNHEY and CDR2 SMNVEV (reference sequence). Trimming at V came to 1 base and at J to 10 bases, leaving 7 bases not matched to a gene. The CDR3 loop spans 16 amino acids. For the CDR3, the DNA is TGTGCCAGCAGTTTATACGGGACAGGGGTTAGATCACCCCTCCACTTT. It encodes CASSLYGTGVRSPLHF.

The chain is built from TRBV5-6 and TRBJ1-2; 7 bases match TRBD1. Germline CDR1 SGHDT, CDR2 YYEEEE. The CDR3 loop spans 15 amino acids. J lost 4 bases, V lost 1 base, and 7 bases had no gene match. CDR3 sequence reads: CASSLKAGGTYGYTF. Written as DNA, the CDR3 is TGTGCCAGCAGCTTGAAAGCAGGGGGTACCTATGGCTACACCTTC.

J is TRBJ1-5 and V is TRBV29-1; 7 nucleotides agree with TRBD1. Germline V gene data show CDR1 as SQVTM and CDR2 as ANQGSEA. The CDR3 length is 13 residues. The DNA for the CDR3 is TGCAGTGTGATCGCAGGGGGATCTCAGCCCCAGCATTTT. Translated, it gives CSVIAGGSQPQHF.

This chain's CDR3 is CASSFDRATDTQYF. For the CDR3, the DNA is TGTGCCAGCAGCTTCGACAGGGCAACAGATACGCAGTATTTT. J is TRBJ2-3 and V is TRBV11-2; TRBD1 aligns across 7 bases. CDR1 is SGHAT, CDR2 FQNNGV, per germline. This CDR3 region has 14 residues. Losses at the gene ends were 3 bases for V and 3 bases for J; bases not matched to a gene: 3. The full variable domain, in which reference TRBV11-2 and TRBJ2-3 provide the parts outside the CDR3, is EAGVAQSPRYKIIEKRQSVAFWCNPISGHATLYWYQQILGQGPKLLIQFQNNGVVDDSQLPKDRFSAERLKGVDSTLKIQPAKLEDSAVYLCASSFDRATDTQYFGPGTRLTVL.